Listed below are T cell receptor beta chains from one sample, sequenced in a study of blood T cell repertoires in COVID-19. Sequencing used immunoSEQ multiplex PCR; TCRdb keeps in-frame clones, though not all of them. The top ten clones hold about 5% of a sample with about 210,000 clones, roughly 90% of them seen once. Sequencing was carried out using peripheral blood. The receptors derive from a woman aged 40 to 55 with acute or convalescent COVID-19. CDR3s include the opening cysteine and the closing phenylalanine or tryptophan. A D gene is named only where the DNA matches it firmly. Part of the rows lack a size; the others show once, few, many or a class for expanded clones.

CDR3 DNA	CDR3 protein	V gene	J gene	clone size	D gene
TGTGCCAGCAGTTTGGACGGCAGGGGAGAAAAACTGTTTTTT	CASSLDGRGEKLFF	TRBV2	TRBJ1-4	.	.
TGTGCCTGGAGCTTCAGCAATCAGCCCCAGCATTTT	CAWSFSNQPQHF	TRBV30	TRBJ1-5	.	.
TGTGCCAGCAGTTTCTTAGCTAACTATGGCTACACCTTC	CASSFLANYGYTF	TRBV6-5	TRBJ1-2	.	.
TGTGCCAGCAGTGAAGGGACAGGGGTCCCCAAAAACATTCAGTACTTC	CASSEGTGVPKNIQYF	TRBV2	TRBJ2-4	.	TRBD1
TGTGCCAGCAGCCCTGGACGGGAAAACTATGGCTACACCTTC	CASSPGRENYGYTF	TRBV11-2	TRBJ1-2	once	.
TGTGCCAGTAGTAGGACAGGGGGCGATGGCTACACCTTC	CASSRTGGDGYTF	TRBV19	TRBJ1-2	.	TRBD1
TGTGCCAGCAGCTTGGGGGGGTTGAGTGAAAAACTGTTTTTT	CASSLGGLSEKLFF	TRBV9	TRBJ1-4	.	.
TGTGCCAGCAGTTACTCGAAACAGACATCTGGCTACACCTTC	CASSYSKQTSGYTF	TRBV6-6	TRBJ1-2	once	.
TGTGCCAGTAGTATTCTCCCGGGACTAGCGGGGGGAGGCACCGGGGAGCTGTTTTTT	CASSILPGLAGGGTGELFF	TRBV19	TRBJ2-2	.	TRBD2
TGTGCCAGCAGGCGGGCGGGGCCGTACCAAGAGACCCAGTACTTC	CASRRAGPYQETQYF	TRBV27	TRBJ2-5	once	.
TGTGCCAGCAGCCAAGATGGGTACAGCTCTGGCTACACCTTC	CASSQDGYSSGYTF	TRBV3-1/TRBV3-2	TRBJ1-2	few	.
TGTGCCAGCAGTTTCGGACACTCTGGAAACACCATATATTTT	CASSFGHSGNTIYF	TRBV27	TRBJ1-3	.	.
TGTGCCAGCAGTGCGGCAGGGGGAAACACCATATATTTT	CASSAAGGNTIYF	TRBV27	TRBJ1-3	once	.
TGTGCCAGTTCCCGGGGGGCCCCCGGAGATACGCAGTATTTT	CASSRGAPGDTQYF	TRBV5-6	TRBJ2-3	.	.
TGTGCCAGCAGCCCCCGGCGGGCCAGAACCGGACGGCTGTTTTTT	CASSPRRARTGRLFF	TRBV14	TRBJ1-4	.	.
TGCGCCAGCAGCTTGAGCGGGGTCCAAGAGACCCAGTACTTC	CASSLSGVQETQYF	TRBV5-1	TRBJ2-5	.	TRBD2
TGTGCCAGTAGACAGGGGGCTGGCACCGGGGAGCTGTTTTTT	CASRQGAGTGELFF	TRBV19	TRBJ2-2	many	TRBD1
TGTGCCAGCAGTGGGGACAGAGGAAACACCATATATTTT	CASSGDRGNTIYF	TRBV2	TRBJ1-3	.	TRBD1
TGTGCCACCAGTGATGGGACAGGGGGTAGTCAGCCCCAGCATTTT	CATSDGTGGSQPQHF	TRBV24-1	TRBJ1-5	.	TRBD1
TGTGCCAGCAGCTCCCTGCGGGGGCCGGGGGAGACCCAGTACTTC	CASSSLRGPGETQYF	TRBV5-4	TRBJ2-5	.	.
TGTGCCAGCAGCTTTGACAGTAATTCACCCCTCCACTTT	CASSFDSNSPLHF	TRBV5-4	TRBJ1-6	.	.
TGTGCCAGCAGCATACAGGGGTTGGATACGCAGTATTTT	CASSIQGLDTQYF	TRBV7-9	TRBJ2-3	.	TRBD1
TGTGCCACCAGTAGTCTCGGGGGTCGCGGGGGGCAAGAGACCCAGTACTTC	CATSSLGGRGGQETQYF	TRBV24-1	TRBJ2-5	.	TRBD2
TGTGCCAGCAGCTCCGCCGGGACTAGCGGCCAAGAGACCCAGTACTTC	CASSSAGTSGQETQYF	TRBV7-2	TRBJ2-5	.	TRBD2
TGTGCCAGCAGTCCCCCAGGGGGATATGGCTACACCTTC	CASSPPGGYGYTF	TRBV12-3/TRBV12-4	TRBJ1-2	.	TRBD1
TGTGCCAGCAGCCAAGTCGGACTGTCAGATACGACGCAGTATTTT	CASSQVGLSDTTQYF	TRBV4-2	TRBJ2-3	.	.
TGCGCCAGCAGCCAAGATCTTGGTTACCAGGGATATGGCTACACCTTC	CASSQDLGYQGYGYTF	TRBV4-1	TRBJ1-2	.	.
TGCAGCGTTCGGAGGGAAATCGGCTATGGCTACACCTTC	CSVRREIGYGYTF	TRBV29-1	TRBJ1-2	few	.
TGTGCCAGCAGCTTAGTTTGGGAGGCTGGGGCCAACGTCCTGACTTTC	CASSLVWEAGANVLTF	TRBV7-2	TRBJ2-6	few	.
TGCGCCAGCAGCCTTGACGGGTCTTCGGGGGTCTATGGCTACACCTTC	CASSLDGSSGVYGYTF	TRBV5-1	TRBJ1-2	.	.
TGTGCCAGCAGCTTCGGCGGAGGCACAGATACGCAGTATTTT	CASSFGGGTDTQYF	TRBV5-6	TRBJ2-3	once	.
TGTGCCAGCAGCTGGACAGGGGGCGCTAATGAAAAACTGTTTTTT	CASSWTGGANEKLFF	TRBV5-4	TRBJ1-4	.	TRBD1
TGCGCCAGCAGCTTGGGCGGACAGGGGGACTATGGCTACACCTTC	CASSLGGQGDYGYTF	TRBV5-1	TRBJ1-2	.	TRBD1
TGTGCCAGCAGCCCACACATCGGGGGTTACTCGAACACCGGGGAGCTGTTTTTT	CASSPHIGGYSNTGELFF	TRBV11-2	TRBJ2-2	.	.
TGTGCCAGTAGTATCCAAAACAGGGGGCTCTACAATGAGCAGTTCTTC	CASSIQNRGLYNEQFF	TRBV19	TRBJ2-1	.	TRBD1
TGTGCCATACAGGGGGCTGGGGATGGCTACACCTTC	CAIQGAGDGYTF	TRBV4-2	TRBJ1-2	.	TRBD1